The 13 T cell receptor beta chains listed next were all sequenced from one sample in a study of spatial heterogeneity in lung cancer. TCRdb independently ran MiXCR on the 5' RACE reads; one entry per CDR3 protein. The sample has around 95,000 distinct CDR3 sequences, roughly 4.5% seen once. Regarding the study as a whole: Tracking of tumor mutation counts was seen in expanded intratumoral alpha and beta TCR counts.

The time point was: sample taken at primary tumor resection. These TCRs' antigens remain unknown. Source: lung tumor tissue, taken at surgery. These receptors were taken from a male donor with early-stage non-small cell lung cancer.

The sample holds a few counts of this clonotype. The CDR3 coding sequence is TGTGCCAGCTCGCCAGCCACGAACACTGAAGCTTTCTTT. Amino acids: CASSPATNTEAFF. The rearrangement joins TRBV18 to TRBJ1-1; D gene unclear. Germline lookup yields CDR1 KGHSH and CDR2 LQKENI. V lost 6 bases, J lost 1 base, and 9 bases lay in between. This CDR3 comprises 13 residues.

The table lists this clonotype with many counts. This sequence joins TRBV5-1 and TRBJ1-1, with D unclear. This CDR3 comprises 14 residues. Looked up from germline, CDR1 is SGHRS and CDR2 is YFSETQ. The V end lost 4 bases, the J end lost 0 bases, and 10 bases lay between the germline ends. The CDR3 spells CASSPEPLNTEAFF. CDR3 DNA: TGCGCCAGCAGCCCGGAGCCACTGAACACTGAAGCTTTCTTT.

This clonotype was seen ten or more times. The chain joins TRBV6-5 to TRBJ1-6, with D maybe TRBD1 (6 bases). The V and J ends lost 6 bases and 7 bases respectively, with 16 bases between them. CDR3 length equals 15 residues. Germline CDR1 MNHEY, CDR2 SVGAGI. The CDR3 nucleotides are TGTGCCAGCAGGAGGACAGTAACGGAGAATTCACCCCTCCACTTT. Translated: CASRRTVTENSPLHF.

The CDR3 DNA follows: TGCGCCAGCAGCCAAGATCGCATCGGGCTCCCCTATGGCTACACCTTC. Translated: CASSQDRIGLPYGYTF. The V gene is TRBV4-1, the J gene TRBJ1-2; D is undetermined. V shed 0 bases and J shed 4 bases, with 15 bases lying between them. Per germline, CDR1 MGHRA and CDR2 YSYEKL. The CDR3 contains 16 residues.

This clonotype showed up many times. The chain uses TRBV11-2 and TRBJ2-3; no reliable D call. The CDR3 contains 18 residues. The germline gives CDR1 SGHAT, CDR2 FQNNGV. V lost 1 base to trimming and J lost 1 base, with 18 bases between them. The CDR3, as DNA: TGTGCCAGCAGCTTAGTCAGGAACCCGATTTATGGCACAGATACGCAGTATTTT. Translation gives CASSLVRNPIYGTDTQYF.

This clonotype has ten or more counts. The CDR3 nucleotides are TGTGCCACCGGTCTAGCGGGCACAGATACGCAGTATTTT. It yields the protein CATGLAGTDTQYF. The gene calls are TRBV24-1 and TRBJ2-3; TRBD2 aligns across 7 bases. The CDR3 is 13 residues long. Trimming at V came to 9 bases and at J to 1 base, leaving 3 bases not matched to a gene. CDR1 and CDR2 from the germline V gene are KGHDR and SFDVKD.

The V call is TRBV7-6, the J call TRBJ2-3, with TRBD2 as a possible D gene (6 bases). The germline V gene encodes CDR1 SGHVS and CDR2 FNYEAQ. The CDR3 totals 15 residues. Trimming took off 0 bases at V and 3 bases at J, with 10 bases between the two ends. The CDR3 region is CASSLAGSPTDTQYF. In nucleotides, the CDR3 is TGTGCCAGCAGCTTAGCCGGGAGTCCTACAGATACGCAGTATTTT.

This clonotype showed up many times. This chain links TRBV5-1 with TRBJ2-1; TRBD2 matches 9 bases. With 5 bases clipped from V and 1 base from J, the junction kept 7 bases outside the gene matches. CDR1 SGHRS and CDR2 YFSETQ come from the germline V gene. The CDR3 covers 16 residues. This chain's CDR3 is CASSPSSGVSYNEQFF. In DNA, the CDR3 is TGCGCCAGCAGTCCCTCTAGCGGGGTTTCCTACAATGAGCAGTTCTTC.

This clonotype was picked up many times. The gene calls are TRBV5-1 and TRBJ1-1; TRBD1 agrees at 8 bases. From germline, CDR1 is SGHRS and CDR2 YFSETQ. The CDR3 runs 13 residues. V gave up 2 bases and J gave up 11 bases; unmatched junction bases: 8. This CDR3 reads CASSLGQGTAAFF. In nucleotides, the CDR3 is TGCGCCAGCAGCTTAGGACAGGGAACTGCGGCTTTCTTT.

This clonotype has ten or more counts. The rearrangement links TRBV2 to TRBJ2-3, with unresolved D. Germline loops: CDR1 SNHLY, CDR2 FYNNEI. The CDR3 sequence is 14 residues long. V lost 6 bases and J 0 bases, leaving 10 bases between the germline ends. The CDR3 DNA sequence: TGTGCCAGCAGGGCCTCGTCTAGCACAGATACGCAGTATTTT. Its protein product is CASRASSSTDTQYF.

This clonotype was seen only a few times. This rearrangement joins TRBV5-1 to TRBJ2-3; 8 positions agree with TRBD1. V shed 0 bases, J shed 2 bases, and the junction held 5 bases outside the gene matches. CDR1 and CDR2 from the germline V gene are SGHRS and YFSETQ. The CDR3 length is 16 residues. CDR3 bases: TGCGCCAGCAGCTTGGGGGGACAGGTGCCCACAGATACGCAGTATTTT. Protein product: CASSLGGQVPTDTQYF.

This clonotype is deemed medium-sized. The chain recombines TRBV28 with TRBJ2-3; TRBD2 is a possible D gene (5 bases). This CDR3 spans 16 amino acids. V was pared by 2 bases and J by 0 bases, with 12 bases between. Germline CDR1 is MDHEN and CDR2 is SYDVKM. The CDR3 DNA is TGTGCCAGCAGTTTAGCCGGCGACTACAGCACAGATACGCAGTATTTT. Translating gives CASSLAGDYSTDTQYF.

The table lists this clonotype with many counts. The CDR3 protein is CASNTKASTDTQYF. The CDR3 DNA sequence: TGTGCCAGCAACACCAAGGCTAGCACAGATACGCAGTATTTT. The chain employs TRBV12-3 or TRBV12-4 and TRBJ2-3; D remains unclear. V was cut by 7 bases and J by 0 bases, with 11 bases left in between. This CDR3 is built from 14 residues.